This TCR beta chain is drawn from a study of blood T cell repertoires in COVID-19. Study context: The analysed material was cDNA or gDNA that came from T cells, B-cell-depleted T cells, or PBMCs.

From germline, CDR1 is SGDLS and CDR2 YYNGEE. J gave up 7 bases and V 0 bases, and 4 bases lay outside the gene matches. This CDR3 has 14 residues. In the original analysis: It was from reference gene primer amplification that nucleated cell counts were estimated. Produced via immunoSEQ multiplex PCR; TCRdb's table is partial and in-frame only. The V and J calls and the clone size are those of that table, but D and trimming were determined from the DNA. Among some 120,000 clones, approximately 90% were seen once, and the ten largest hold 1.8%. The receptor's source is a human donor with active COVID-19. The donor label of this sample is uncertain. The source material was peripheral blood. V and J are TRBV9 and TRBJ2-7, with TRBD1 matching over 10 bases. CDR3 in amino acids: CASSVGQGAGEQYF. DNA of the CDR3: TGTGCCAGCAGCGTAGGACAGGGGGCAGGTGAGCAGTACTTC.